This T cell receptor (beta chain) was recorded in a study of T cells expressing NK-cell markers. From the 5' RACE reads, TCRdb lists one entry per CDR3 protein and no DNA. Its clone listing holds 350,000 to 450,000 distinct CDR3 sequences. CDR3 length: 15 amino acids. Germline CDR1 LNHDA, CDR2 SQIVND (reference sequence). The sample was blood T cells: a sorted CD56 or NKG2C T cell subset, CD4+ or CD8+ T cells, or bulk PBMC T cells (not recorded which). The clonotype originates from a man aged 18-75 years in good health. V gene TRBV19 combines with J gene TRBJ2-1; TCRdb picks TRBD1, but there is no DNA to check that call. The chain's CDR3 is CASSKMGQSYGEQFF.